This T cell receptor beta chain was sequenced for a study of blood T cell repertoires in COVID-19 (dated by TCRdb to 2020 to 2021). For the study in its entirety: Collaborator samples came from the United States, Italy and Spain and covered acute and convalescent phases of COVID-19. The prospective study material was composed of cDNA or gDNA derived from T cells, B-cell-depleted T cells, or PBMCs. The dataset comprised deeply sampled blood TCRbeta repertoires from subjects exposed to, actively infected with, or recovered from COVID-19. A freely available public database, intended as a resource for researchers studying the immune response to SARS-CoV-2, is where the repertoires were released. The samples were drawn from two sources: the first 160 participants of the ongoing ImmuneRACE study, and approximately 1,300 subjects contributed by 6 global collaborators. Nearly every sample came with metadata listing a de-identified subject ID, COVID-19 status, age in years and sex. Where available, HLA class I and class II types were taken from metadata supplied by the sample provider and were not determined by assay-based typing.

Broader findings and caveats from the paper: How much clinical and demographic metadata was included differed by source and by participant, and the metadata was provided uncurated.

This clone has just a few counts. Its antigen is not yet known. No much larger clone exists at a distance of one base, and base qualities are not known. The collaborating institutions used their own protocols to collect whole blood in K2EDTA tubes. For TCRbeta analysis, collaborators shipped samples as frozen whole blood, isolated PBMCs, or DNA extracted from either of those sample types. TCRbeta CDR3 regions were amplified from genomic DNA by means of the immunoSEQ Assay, a bias-controlled multiplex PCR. The authors processed their data as follows. The number of nucleated cells in each sample was estimated by amplification of reference gene primers within the assay. To quantify the absolute abundance of each unique TCRbeta CDR3 rearrangement, sequence reads were collapsed and filtered. Productive Simpson clonality was computed per sample as the square root of Simpson's diversity index over productive rearrangements. The source is immuneACCESS, and TCRdb retained only in-frame sequences with V and J called. Part of the clones is not carried over; for the studies checked, unresolved V genes explain less than half of this, and the remainder is unexplained. V, J and clone size were drawn from that table, and D and trimming were deduced from the DNA. A total of hundreds of thousands of clones appear in this sample, 75% to 90% of them only once. The ten largest clones take up more than 1.4% of the sample.

This sequence originates from a woman aged 25 to 39 with active or convalescent COVID-19. Sequenced material: peripheral blood.

The CDR3 has the sequence CASSQAGQGRGYTF. DNA sequence: TGCGCCAGCAGCCAAGCGGGACAGGGGCGTGGCTACACCTTC. The chain uses TRBV4-1 and TRBJ1-2; a stretch of 10 junction bases matches TRBD1. For CDR1 and CDR2, the germline V gene lists MGHRA and YSYEKL. The germline V and J ends show losses of 1 base and 7 bases respectively, and no gene match explains 3 bases of the junction. The CDR3 measures 14 amino acids from cysteine to phenylalanine. The DNA shown is the 42-base CDR3, in frame from base 1.